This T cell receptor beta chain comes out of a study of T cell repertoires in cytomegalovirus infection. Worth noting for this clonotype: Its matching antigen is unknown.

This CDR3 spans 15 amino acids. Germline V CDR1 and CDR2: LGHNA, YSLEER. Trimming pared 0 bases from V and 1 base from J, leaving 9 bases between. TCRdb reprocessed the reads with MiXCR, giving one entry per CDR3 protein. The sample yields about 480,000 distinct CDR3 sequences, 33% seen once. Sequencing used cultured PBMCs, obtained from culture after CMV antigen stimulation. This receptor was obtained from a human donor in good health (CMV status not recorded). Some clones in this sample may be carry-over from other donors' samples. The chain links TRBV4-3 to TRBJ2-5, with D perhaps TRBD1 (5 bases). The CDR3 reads CASSQEGQGQETQYF. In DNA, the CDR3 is TGCGCCAGCAGCCAAGAGGGTCAGGGCCAAGAGACCCAGTACTTC.